The rows below give T cell receptor beta chains drawn from one sample of a study of T-cell memory formation after mild COVID-19. TCRdb used MiXCR to reprocess the 5' RACE reads, holding one entry per CDR3 protein. The sample yields over 350,000 distinct CDR3 sequences, about a sixth seen once. Input material: PBMCs or a T cell subset sorted from them (not recorded which). Source of these receptors: a man aged 18 to 29 who had mild COVID-19 (a few samples of this study predate the infection). Cell type and time point are not known. Both conserved end residues are part of each CDR3. The D gene is left open where the match is weak. Expanded clones get a size class; other rows say once, few or many, or leave the size out.

J: TRBJ2-7; D: TRBD1; V: TRBV7-6; size: NA; CDR3: CASSLVPGTGLYEQYF; DNA: TGTGCCAGCAGCTTAGTACCCGGGACAGGACTGTACGAGCAGTACTTC
J: TRBJ2-2; D: NA; V: TRBV9; size: few; CDR3: CASSVGSGIGELFF; DNA: TGTGCCAGCAGCGTAGGTAGCGGTATCGGGGAGCTGTTTTTT
J: TRBJ2-2; D: NA; V: TRBV5-1; size: many; CDR3: CASSWNGELFF; DNA: TGCGCCAGCAGCTGGAACGGGGAGCTGTTTTTT
J: TRBJ2-7; D: TRBD1; V: TRBV5-1; size: few; CDR3: CASSRDRGRYEQYF; DNA: TGCGCCAGCAGCCGGGACAGGGGAAGGTACGAGCAGTACTTC
J: TRBJ2-2; D: NA; V: TRBV4-3; size: few; CDR3: CASSQDNRGGTGELFF; DNA: TGCGCCAGCAGCCAAGATAATCGAGGGGGCACCGGGGAGCTGTTTTTT
J: TRBJ1-2; D: NA; V: TRBV28; size: few; CDR3: CASSTYRVGYTF; DNA: TGTGCCAGCAGTACCTACAGGGTTGGCTACACCTTC
J: TRBJ1-6; D: NA; V: TRBV7-9; size: few; CDR3: CASSPLRPEGRSVPLHF; DNA: TGTGCCAGCAGCCCGCTTCGGCCGGAAGGGAGGTCCGTACCCCTCCACTTT
J: TRBJ2-5; D: TRBD2; V: TRBV7-9; size: NA; CDR3: CASSFLPPGLVKETQYF; DNA: TGTGCCAGCAGCTTCCTCCCCCCGGGACTAGTTAAAGAGACCCAGTACTTC
J: TRBJ2-1; D: NA; V: TRBV7-9; size: NA; CDR3: CASSALGTGYNEQFF; DNA: TGTGCCAGCAGCGCACTTGGGACGGGCTACAATGAGCAGTTCTTC
J: TRBJ1-1; D: NA; V: TRBV12-3/TRBV12-4; size: few; CDR3: CASSLQGSEAFF; DNA: TGTGCCAGCAGTTTACAGGGTTCTGAAGCTTTCTTT